The T cell receptor beta chain under discussion was sequenced for a study of T-cell memory formation after mild COVID-19. Study details: TCR clusters were mostly donor specific. Broader study findings: A balance of CD4 and CD8 characterized clones contracting day 15 to 85, whereas later expanders leaned CD4+. Researchers report contracting CD4+ clones mostly in CM and EM, with CD8+ clones in EMRA.

A single record per CDR3 protein comes from TCRdb applying MiXCR to the 5' RACE reads. The sample lists approximately 250,000 distinct CDR3 sequences, 15% to 17% occurring once. V lost 8 bases and J lost 1; bases outside the gene matches: 7. CDR3 length: 14 amino acids. The germline CDR1 and CDR2 sequences are SEHNR and FQNEAQ (reference sequence). On this clonotype itself: As yet, its antigen is unknown.

The genes are TRBV7-9 and TRBJ1-1; the match to TRBD1 covers 7 bases. The origin of this receptor is an adult woman who had mild COVID-19 (a few samples of this study predate the infection). Cell type and time point are not known. The sample taken for sequencing was PBMCs or a T cell subset sorted from them (not recorded which). DNA of the CDR3: TGTGCCAGCGGAGAAACAGGGGCGAACACTGAAGCTTTCTTT. Translating it yields CASGETGANTEAFF.